This TCR beta chain was retrieved from a study of vaccination effects on CD4 cells after COVID-19. Study observations and caveats: From healthy vaccinees, only 1 of 255 vaccine-induced clones also reacted to common cold coronaviruses. There was marked clonal contraction among infection- and vaccine-induced clones late after vaccination. A shortage of convalescent patients and an absence of early post-infection timepoints characterized the study.

The sample holds a few counts of this clone. The target antigen is unknown. Antigen-specific CD4+ T cells were expanded with viral peptide pools in the ViraFEST assay before sequencing. Following culture for approximately ten days, CD4+ T cells were isolated. Vaccine recipients, nucleocapsid antibody negative, had no prior SARS-CoV-2 infection. Cultures of some 2.2 million PBMC per well contained 8 to 10 IU/ml IL-2 plus 10 ug/ml peptides. Germline CDR1 KGHSH, CDR2 LQKENI. With 4 bases clipped from V and 1 base from J, the junction kept 8 bases outside the gene matches. The CDR3 loop spans 16 amino acids. TCRdb's copy holds only in-frame clones and misses some; the assay was immunoSEQ multiplex PCR. The repertoire includes 25,000 to 30,000 clones, around 75% of them detected once, and about 32% sits in the top ten.

The sample in question was CD4+ T cells from PBMCs cultured with SARS-CoV-2 spike peptides, obtained before COVID-19 vaccination. This chain uses TRBV18 with TRBJ1-1; 8 positions match TRBD1. The TCR comes from a human donor who received a COVID-19 vaccine. The chain's CDR3 is CASSHQPGTGNTEAFF. CDR3 in DNA: TGTGCCAGCTCACACCAACCCGGGACAGGGAACACTGAAGCTTTCTTT.